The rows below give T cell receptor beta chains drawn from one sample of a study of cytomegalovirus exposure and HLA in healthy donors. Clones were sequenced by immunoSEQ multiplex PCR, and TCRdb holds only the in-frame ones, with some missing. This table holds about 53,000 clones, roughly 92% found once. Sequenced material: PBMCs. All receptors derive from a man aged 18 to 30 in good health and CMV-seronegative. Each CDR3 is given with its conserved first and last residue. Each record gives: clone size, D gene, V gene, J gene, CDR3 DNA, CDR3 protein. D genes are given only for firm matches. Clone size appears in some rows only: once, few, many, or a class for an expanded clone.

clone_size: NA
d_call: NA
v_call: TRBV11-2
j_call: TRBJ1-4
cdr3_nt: TGTGCCAGCAGCTTAGGAACCCCATTGCGGGCGACGCGGAATGAAAAACTGTTTTTT
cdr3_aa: CASSLGTPLRATRNEKLFF

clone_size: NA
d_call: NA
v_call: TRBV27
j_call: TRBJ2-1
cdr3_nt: TGTGCCAGCAGCACGGGGCAGGTGGCACGGGGGGAGCAGTTCTTC
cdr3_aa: CASSTGQVARGEQFF

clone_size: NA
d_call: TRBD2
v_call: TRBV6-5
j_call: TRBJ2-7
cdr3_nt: TGTGCCAGCAGTTCCGGGACTAGCGGGAGGTACGAGCAGTACTTC
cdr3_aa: CASSSGTSGRYEQYF

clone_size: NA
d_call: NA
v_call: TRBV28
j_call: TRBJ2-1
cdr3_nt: TGTGCCAGCAGTCTAGGACTACCACCCGTCAATGAGCAGTTCTTC
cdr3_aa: CASSLGLPPVNEQFF

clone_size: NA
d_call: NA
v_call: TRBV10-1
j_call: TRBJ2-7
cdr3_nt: TGCGCCAGCAGTGAGTCCCACAGGGTGGCGTGGGACGAGCAGTACTTC
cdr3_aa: CASSESHRVAWDEQYF

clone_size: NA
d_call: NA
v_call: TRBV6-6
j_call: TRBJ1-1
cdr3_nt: TGTGCCAGCAGTTCCAATCTACAGGTACAGTTT
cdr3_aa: CASSSNLQVQF

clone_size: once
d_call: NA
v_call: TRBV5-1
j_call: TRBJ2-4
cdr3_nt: TGCGCCAGCAGCTTGGAGCCTATAGCCAAAAACATTCAGTACTTC
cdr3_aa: CASSLEPIAKNIQYF

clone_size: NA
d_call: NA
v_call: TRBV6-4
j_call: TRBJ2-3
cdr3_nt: TGTGCCAGCAGTGAGGGCGGAGGAGGATCAGATACGCAGTATTTT
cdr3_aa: CASSEGGGGSDTQYF

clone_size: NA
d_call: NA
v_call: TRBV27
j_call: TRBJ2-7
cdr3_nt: TGTGCCAGCAGCCCATCAAGAGCCGAGCAGTACTTC
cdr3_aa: CASSPSRAEQYF

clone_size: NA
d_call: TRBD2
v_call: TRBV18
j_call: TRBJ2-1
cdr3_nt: TGTGCCAGCTCACCCCTAGCGGGGTTCGACAATGAGCAGTTCTTC
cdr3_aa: CASSPLAGFDNEQFF

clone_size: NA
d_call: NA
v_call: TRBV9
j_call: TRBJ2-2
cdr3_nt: TGTGCCAGCAGCCCGCGGGAACACCAGAACACCGGGGAGCTGTTTTTT
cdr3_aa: CASSPREHQNTGELFF

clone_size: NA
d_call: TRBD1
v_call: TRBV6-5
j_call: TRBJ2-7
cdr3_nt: TGTGCCAGCAGCCGGACAGGAGCCTACGAGCAGTACTTC
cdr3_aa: CASSRTGAYEQYF

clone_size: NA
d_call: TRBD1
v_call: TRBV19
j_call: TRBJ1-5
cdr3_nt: TGTGCCAGTAGTATGGAAGGACAGGGCCTCAATCAGCCCCAGCATTTT
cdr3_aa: CASSMEGQGLNQPQHF

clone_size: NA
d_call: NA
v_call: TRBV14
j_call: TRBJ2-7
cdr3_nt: TGTGCCAGCAGCCAACACCTCCGGGACTTACCCTACGAGCAGTACTTC
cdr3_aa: CASSQHLRDLPYEQYF

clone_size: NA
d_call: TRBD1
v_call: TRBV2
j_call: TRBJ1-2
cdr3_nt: TGTGCCAGCAGTCTCAGACAGGGGGCGATCTATGGCTACACCTTC
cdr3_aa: CASSLRQGAIYGYTF

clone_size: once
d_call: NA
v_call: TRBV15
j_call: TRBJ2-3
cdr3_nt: TGTGCCACCAGTACCGCGGGGAGAGTCACAGATACGCAGTATTTT
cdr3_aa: CATSTAGRVTDTQYF

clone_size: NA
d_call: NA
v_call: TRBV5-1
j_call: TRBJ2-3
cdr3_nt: TGCGCCAGCAGCGAGTATTGGTCCTCCACAGATACGCAGTATTTT
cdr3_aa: CASSEYWSSTDTQYF

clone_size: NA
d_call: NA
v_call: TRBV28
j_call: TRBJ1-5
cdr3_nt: TGTGCCAGCAGTAAATGGCAGGGAGGTCCCCATCAGCCCCAGCATTTT
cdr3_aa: CASSKWQGGPHQPQHF

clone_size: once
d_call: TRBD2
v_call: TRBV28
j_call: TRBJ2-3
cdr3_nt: TGTGCCAGCAGTTCGCGACTAGCGGGCACAGATACGCAGTATTTT
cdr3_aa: CASSSRLAGTDTQYF

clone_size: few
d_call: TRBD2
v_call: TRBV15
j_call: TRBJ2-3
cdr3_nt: TGTGCCACCAGCAGTGGGAGGGAGGGCACAGATACGCAGTATTTT
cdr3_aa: CATSSGREGTDTQYF

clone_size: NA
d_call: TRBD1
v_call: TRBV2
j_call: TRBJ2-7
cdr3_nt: TGTGCCAGCAGTCCGTCACAGGGGAACGAGCAGTACTTC
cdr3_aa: CASSPSQGNEQYF

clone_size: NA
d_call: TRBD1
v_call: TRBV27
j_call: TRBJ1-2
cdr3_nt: TGTGCCAGCAGTTTATCGACAGGGGGAGGCTATGGCTACACCTTC
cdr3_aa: CASSLSTGGGYGYTF

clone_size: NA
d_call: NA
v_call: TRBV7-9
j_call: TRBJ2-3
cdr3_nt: TGTGCCCTCGAGACAGAGAACACAGATACGCAGTATTTT
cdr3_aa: CALETENTDTQYF

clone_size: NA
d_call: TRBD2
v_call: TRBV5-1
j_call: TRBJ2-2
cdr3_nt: TGCGCCAGCAGGCTGACTAGCGGGATATTCACCGGGGAGCTGTTTTTT
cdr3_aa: CASRLTSGIFTGELFF

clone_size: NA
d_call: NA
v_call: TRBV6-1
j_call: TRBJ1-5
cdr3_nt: TGTGCCACAAATCAGGATGGCAATCAGCCCCAGCATTTT
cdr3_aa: CATNQDGNQPQHF

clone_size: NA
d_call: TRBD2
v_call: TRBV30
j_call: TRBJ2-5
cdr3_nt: TGTGCCTGGAGCGATACACTAGCGGGAGGACAAGAGACCCAGTACTTC
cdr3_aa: CAWSDTLAGGQETQYF

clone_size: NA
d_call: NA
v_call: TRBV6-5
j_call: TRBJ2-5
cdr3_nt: TGTGCCAGCAGTTACGCCAACTCGCGAACCCAGTACTTC
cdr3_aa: CASSYANSRTQYF

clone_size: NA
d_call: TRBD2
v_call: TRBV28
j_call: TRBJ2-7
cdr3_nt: TGTGCCAGCAGTCCCGAGGGGTGGGGACTAGCGGGAGTCAACGAGCAGTACTTC
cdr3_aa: CASSPEGWGLAGVNEQYF

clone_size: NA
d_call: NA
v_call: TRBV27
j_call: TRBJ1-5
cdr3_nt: TGTGCCAGCAGAACGGGGGATCAGCCCCAGCATTTT
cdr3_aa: CASRTGDQPQHF

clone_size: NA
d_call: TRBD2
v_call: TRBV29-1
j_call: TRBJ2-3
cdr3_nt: TGCAGCGTTAAGGGACTAGGAACTAGCACAGATACGCAGTATTTT
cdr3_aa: CSVKGLGTSTDTQYF

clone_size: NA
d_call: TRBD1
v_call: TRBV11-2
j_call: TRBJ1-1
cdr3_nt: TGTGCCAGCAGCTTGACAACAGGGGGCCGGAACACTGAAGCTTTCTTT
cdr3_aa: CASSLTTGGRNTEAFF

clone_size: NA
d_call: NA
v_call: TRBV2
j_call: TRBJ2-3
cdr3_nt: TGTGCCAGCCCTGCGTCCGCAGATACGCAGTATTTT
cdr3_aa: CASPASADTQYF

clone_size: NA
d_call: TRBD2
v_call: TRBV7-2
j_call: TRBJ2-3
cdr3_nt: TGTGCCAGCAGCTTTGGGACTAACCTAGTCACAGATACGCAGTATTTT
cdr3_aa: CASSFGTNLVTDTQYF

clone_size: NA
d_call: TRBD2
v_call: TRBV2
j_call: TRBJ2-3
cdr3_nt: TGTGCCAGCAGACCCCCCCCGGGACTAGCGGGACGCGCAGATACGCAGTATTTT
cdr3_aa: CASRPPPGLAGRADTQYF

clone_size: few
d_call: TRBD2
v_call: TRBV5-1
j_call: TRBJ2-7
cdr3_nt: TGCGCCAGCAGCCCGACCGGGACTAGCGGGAACGAGCAGTACTTC
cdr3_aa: CASSPTGTSGNEQYF

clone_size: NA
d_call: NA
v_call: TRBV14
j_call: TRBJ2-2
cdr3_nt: TGTGCCAGCAGCCATGACAGCTACACCGGGGAGCTGTTTTTT
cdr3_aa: CASSHDSYTGELFF

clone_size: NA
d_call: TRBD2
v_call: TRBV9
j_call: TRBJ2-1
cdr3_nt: TGTGCCAGCAGCGTAGACGGCGGGAGACTCGCTGAGCAGTTCTTC
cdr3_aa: CASSVDGGRLAEQFF

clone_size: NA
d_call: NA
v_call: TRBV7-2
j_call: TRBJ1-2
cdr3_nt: TGTGCCACCCAACCGAGGGAGAGTGGCTACACCTTC
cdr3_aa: CATQPRESGYTF

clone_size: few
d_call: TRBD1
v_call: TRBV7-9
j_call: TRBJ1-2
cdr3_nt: TGTGCCAGCAGCCACCCCGACAGGGACTATGGCTACACCTTC
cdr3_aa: CASSHPDRDYGYTF

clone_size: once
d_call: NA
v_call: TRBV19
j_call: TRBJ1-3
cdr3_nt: TGTGCCAGTAGTCCCCAGGACAGCCCTGGAAACACCATATATTTT
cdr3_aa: CASSPQDSPGNTIYF

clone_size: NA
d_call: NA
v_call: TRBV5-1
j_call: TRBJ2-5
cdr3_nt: TGCGCCAGCAGCTCCCCGGGACTTCAAGAGACCCAGTACTTC
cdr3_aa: CASSSPGLQETQYF

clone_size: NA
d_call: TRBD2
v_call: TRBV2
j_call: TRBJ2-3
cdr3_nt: TGTGCCAGCAGTCCCGGACTAGCGGCTACAGATACGCAGTATTTT
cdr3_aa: CASSPGLAATDTQYF

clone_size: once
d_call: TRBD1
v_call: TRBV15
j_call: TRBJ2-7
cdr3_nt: TGTGCCACCAGCTTAACAGGGGGATCCTACGAGCAGTACTTC
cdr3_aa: CATSLTGGSYEQYF

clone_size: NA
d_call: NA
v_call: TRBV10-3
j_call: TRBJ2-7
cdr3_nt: TGTGCCATCAGTGACGTCGTCGTCTACGAGCAGTACTTC
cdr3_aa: CAISDVVVYEQYF

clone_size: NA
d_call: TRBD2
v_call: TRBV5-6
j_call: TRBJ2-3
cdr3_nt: TGTGCCAGCAGCTTGGGACTAGCGGTCAGCACAGATACGCAGTATTTT
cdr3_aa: CASSLGLAVSTDTQYF

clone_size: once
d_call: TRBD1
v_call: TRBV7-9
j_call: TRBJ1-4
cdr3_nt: TGTGCCAGCAGCTGGGAGACAGGGGGCATTGAAAAACTGTTTTTT
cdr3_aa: CASSWETGGIEKLFF

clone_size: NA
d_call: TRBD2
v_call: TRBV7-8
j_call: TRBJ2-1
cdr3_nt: TGTGCCAGCAGTCCCCGCCCGGGACTAACACCCTACAATGAGCAGTTCTTC
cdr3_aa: CASSPRPGLTPYNEQFF

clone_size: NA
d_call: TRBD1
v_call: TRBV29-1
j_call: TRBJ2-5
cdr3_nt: TGCAGCGTTGAAGATTGGTTACCCTGGGACAGACCAAAAGAGACCCAGTACTTC
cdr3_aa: CSVEDWLPWDRPKETQYF

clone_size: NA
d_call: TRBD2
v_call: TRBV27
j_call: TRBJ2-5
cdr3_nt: TGTGCCAGCAGTGTTTCCTATTGGGAGGGGAGAGAGACCCAGTACTTC
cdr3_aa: CASSVSYWEGRETQYF

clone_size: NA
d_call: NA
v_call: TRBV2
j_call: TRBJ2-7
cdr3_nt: TGTGCCAGCAGTGGGGGCCCGACCTACGAGCAGTACTTC
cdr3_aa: CASSGGPTYEQYF